Reported below is one T cell receptor (beta chain). Its antigen is unknown. This sample is drawn from a study of blood T cells in healthy people across ages. Study results and caveats: Diversity figures derived from one million T cells were judged to underestimate the true value.

Germline-derived CDR1 and CDR2 are LNHNV and YYDKDF (reference sequence). V shed 3 bases and J shed 5 bases, with 16 bases lying between them. The CDR3 consists of 15 residues. With a J-beta primer mix and a sample-barcoded 5' primer, a second PCR ran roughly 6 to 12 cycles. TCRdb independently ran MiXCR on the 5' RACE reads; one entry per CDR3 protein. The table has hundreds of thousands of distinct CDR3 sequences, roughly three fifths seen once. The chain carries TRBV15 and TRBJ1-2, with D possibly TRBD1 on 6 matching bases. The sequenced sample was blood. The clonotype comes from a man aged 60 to 69 in good health. The CDR3 protein is CATSSYTGRGYGYTF. The CDR3 bases are TGTGCCACCAGCAGCTACACAGGGCGGGGGTATGGCTACACCTTC.